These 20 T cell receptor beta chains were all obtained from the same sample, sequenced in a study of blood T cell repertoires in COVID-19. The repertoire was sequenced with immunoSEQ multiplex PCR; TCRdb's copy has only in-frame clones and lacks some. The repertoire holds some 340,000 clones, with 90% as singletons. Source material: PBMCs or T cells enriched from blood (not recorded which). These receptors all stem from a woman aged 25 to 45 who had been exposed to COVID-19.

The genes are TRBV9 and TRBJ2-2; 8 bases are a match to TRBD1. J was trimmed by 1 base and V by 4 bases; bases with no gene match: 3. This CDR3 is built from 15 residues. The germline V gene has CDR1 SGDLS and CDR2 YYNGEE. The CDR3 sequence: CASSPGTGNTGELFF. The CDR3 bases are TGTGCCAGCAGCCCCGGGACAGGGAACACCGGGGAGCTGTTTTTT. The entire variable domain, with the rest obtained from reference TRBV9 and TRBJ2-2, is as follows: DSGVTQTPKHLITATGQRVTLRCSPRSGDLSVYWYQQSLDQGLQFLIQYYNGEERAKGNILERFSAQQFPDLHSELNLSSLELGDSALYFCASSPGTGNTGELFFGEGSRLTVL.

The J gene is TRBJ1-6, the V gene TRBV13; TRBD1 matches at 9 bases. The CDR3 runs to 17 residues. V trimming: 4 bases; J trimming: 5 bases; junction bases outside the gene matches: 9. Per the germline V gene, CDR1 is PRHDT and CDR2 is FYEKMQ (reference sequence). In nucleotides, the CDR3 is TGTGCCAGCAGCTCACTAAAGGACAGGGGTAATAATTCACCCCTCCACTTT. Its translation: CASSSLKDRGNNSPLHF. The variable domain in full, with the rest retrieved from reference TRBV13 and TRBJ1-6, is AAGVIQSPRHLIKEKRETATLKCYPIPRHDTVYWYQQGPGQDPQFLISFYEKMQSDKGSIPDRFSAQQFSDYHSELNMSSLELGDSALYFCASSSLKDRGNNSPLHFGNGTRLTVT.

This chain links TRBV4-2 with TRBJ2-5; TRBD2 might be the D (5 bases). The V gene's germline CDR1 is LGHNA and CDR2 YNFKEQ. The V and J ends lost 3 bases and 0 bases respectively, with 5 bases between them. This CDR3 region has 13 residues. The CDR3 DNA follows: TGTGCCAGCAGCCAGGACTACCAAGAGACCCAGTACTTC. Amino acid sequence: CASSQDYQETQYF.

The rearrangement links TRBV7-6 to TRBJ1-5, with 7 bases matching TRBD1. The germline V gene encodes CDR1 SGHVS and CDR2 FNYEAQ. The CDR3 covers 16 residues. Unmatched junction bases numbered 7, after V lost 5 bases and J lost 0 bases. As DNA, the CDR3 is TGTGCCAGCAGCAGCGGACAGGTCAATAGCAATCAGCCCCAGCATTTT. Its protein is CASSSGQVNSNQPQHF.

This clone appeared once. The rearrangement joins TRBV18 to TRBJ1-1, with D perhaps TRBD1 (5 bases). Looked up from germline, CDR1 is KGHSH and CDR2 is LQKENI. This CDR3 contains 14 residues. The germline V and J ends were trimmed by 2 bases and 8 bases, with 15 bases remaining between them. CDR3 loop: CASSPKRGGSEAFF. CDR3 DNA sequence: TGTGCCAGCTCACCAAAACGCGGGGGTTCGGAAGCTTTCTTT.

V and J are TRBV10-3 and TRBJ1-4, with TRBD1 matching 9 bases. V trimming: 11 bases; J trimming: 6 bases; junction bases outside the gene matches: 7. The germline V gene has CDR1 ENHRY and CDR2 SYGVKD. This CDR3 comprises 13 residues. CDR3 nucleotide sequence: TGTGCCTCCTGGGACAGGGAACATGAAAAACTGTTTTTT. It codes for CASWDREHEKLFF.

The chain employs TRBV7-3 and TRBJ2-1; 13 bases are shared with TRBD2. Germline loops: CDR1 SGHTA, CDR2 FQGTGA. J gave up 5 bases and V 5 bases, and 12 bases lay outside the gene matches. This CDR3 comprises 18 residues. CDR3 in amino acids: CASSAAGTSGAFDNEQFF. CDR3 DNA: TGTGCCAGCAGCGCCGCCGGGACTAGCGGGGCTTTTGACAATGAGCAGTTCTTC.

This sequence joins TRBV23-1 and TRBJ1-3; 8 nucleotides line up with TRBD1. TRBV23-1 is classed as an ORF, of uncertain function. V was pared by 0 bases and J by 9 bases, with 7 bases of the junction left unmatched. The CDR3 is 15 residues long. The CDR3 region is CASSQSGTGAGTIYF. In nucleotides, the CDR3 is TGCGCCAGCAGTCAATCCGGGACAGGCGCGGGCACCATATATTTT.

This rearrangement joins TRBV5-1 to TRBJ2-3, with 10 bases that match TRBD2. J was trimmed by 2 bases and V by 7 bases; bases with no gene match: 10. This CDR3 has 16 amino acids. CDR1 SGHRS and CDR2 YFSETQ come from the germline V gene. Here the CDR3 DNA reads TGCGCCAGCGGACTAGCGGCGTCTATAGACACAGATACGCAGTATTTT. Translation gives CASGLAASIDTDTQYF.

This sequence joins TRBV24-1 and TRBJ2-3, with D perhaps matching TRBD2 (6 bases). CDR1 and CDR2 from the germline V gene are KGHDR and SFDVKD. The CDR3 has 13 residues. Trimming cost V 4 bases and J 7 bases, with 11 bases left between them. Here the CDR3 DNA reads TGTGCCACCAGTGAGGGGGGTGGGTATACGCAGTATTTT. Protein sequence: CATSEGGGYTQYF.

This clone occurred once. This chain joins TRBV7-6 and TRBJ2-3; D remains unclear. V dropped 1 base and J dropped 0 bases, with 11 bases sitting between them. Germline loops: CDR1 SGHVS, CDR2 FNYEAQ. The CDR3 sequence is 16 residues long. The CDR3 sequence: CASSLDTETSTDTQYF. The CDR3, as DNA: TGTGCCAGCAGCTTAGACACAGAAACTAGCACAGATACGCAGTATTTT.

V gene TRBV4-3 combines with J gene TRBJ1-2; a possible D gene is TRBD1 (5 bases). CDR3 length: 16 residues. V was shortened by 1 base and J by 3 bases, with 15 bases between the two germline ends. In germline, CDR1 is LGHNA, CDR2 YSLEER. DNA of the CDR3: TGCGCCAGCAGCCAAGTAGCAGGGAGGTGGGACTATGGCTACACCTTC. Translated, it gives CASSQVAGRWDYGYTF.

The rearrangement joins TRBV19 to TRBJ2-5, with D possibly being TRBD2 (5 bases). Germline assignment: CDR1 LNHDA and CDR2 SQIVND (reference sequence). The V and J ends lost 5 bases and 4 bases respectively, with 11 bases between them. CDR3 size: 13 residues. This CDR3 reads CASSSSGVETQYF. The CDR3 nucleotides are TGTGCCAGTAGTTCGTCCGGGGTAGAGACCCAGTACTTC.

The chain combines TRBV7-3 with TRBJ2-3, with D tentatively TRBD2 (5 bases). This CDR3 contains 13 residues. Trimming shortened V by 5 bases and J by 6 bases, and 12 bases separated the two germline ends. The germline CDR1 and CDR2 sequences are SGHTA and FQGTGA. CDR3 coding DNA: TGTGCCAGCAGCATGGCTAGCTCGGATACGCAGTATTTT. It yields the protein CASSMASSDTQYF.

The CDR3 DNA sequence: TGTGCCATCAGCCCAAACCCCACATTTCACTATGGCTACACCTTC. It translates to CAISPNPTFHYGYTF. The genes are TRBV10-3 and TRBJ1-2; D gene uncertain. CDR3 length equals 15 residues. Looked up from germline, CDR1 is ENHRY and CDR2 is SYGVKD. V lost 6 bases and J lost 3, with 17 bases in between.

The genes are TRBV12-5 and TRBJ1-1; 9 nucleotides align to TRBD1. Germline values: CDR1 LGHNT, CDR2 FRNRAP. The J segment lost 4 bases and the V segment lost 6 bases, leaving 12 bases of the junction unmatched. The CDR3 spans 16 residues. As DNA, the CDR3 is TGTGCTAGTGGGACAGGGGGTAAGGCCGGGGGCACTGAAGCTTTCTTT. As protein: CASGTGGKAGGTEAFF.

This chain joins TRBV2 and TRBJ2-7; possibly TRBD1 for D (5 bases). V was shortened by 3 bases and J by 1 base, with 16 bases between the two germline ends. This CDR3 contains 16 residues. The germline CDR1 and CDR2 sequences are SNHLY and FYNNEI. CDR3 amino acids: CASSEVETASSYEQYF. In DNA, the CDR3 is TGTGCCAGCAGTGAGGTTGAGACAGCTTCTTCCTACGAGCAGTACTTC.

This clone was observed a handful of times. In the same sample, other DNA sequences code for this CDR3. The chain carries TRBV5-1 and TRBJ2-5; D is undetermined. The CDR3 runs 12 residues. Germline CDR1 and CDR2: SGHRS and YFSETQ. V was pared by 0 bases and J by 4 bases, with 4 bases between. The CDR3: CASSLALETQYF. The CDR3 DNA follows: TGCGCCAGCAGCTTGGCCTTAGAGACCCAGTACTTC. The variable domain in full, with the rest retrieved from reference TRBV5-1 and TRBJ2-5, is KAGVTQTPRYLIKTRGQQVTLSCSPISGHRSVSWYQQTPGQGLQFLFEYFSETQRNKGNFPGRFSGRQFSNSRSEMNVSTLELGDSALYLCASSLALETQYFGPGTRLLVL.

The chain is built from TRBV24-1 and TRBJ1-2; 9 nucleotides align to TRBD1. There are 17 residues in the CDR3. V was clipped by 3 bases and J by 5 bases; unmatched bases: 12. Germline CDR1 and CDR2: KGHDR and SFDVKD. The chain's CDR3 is CATSDPHRQGDPYGYTF. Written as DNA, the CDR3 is TGTGCCACCAGTGATCCTCATCGACAGGGGGACCCATATGGCTACACCTTC.

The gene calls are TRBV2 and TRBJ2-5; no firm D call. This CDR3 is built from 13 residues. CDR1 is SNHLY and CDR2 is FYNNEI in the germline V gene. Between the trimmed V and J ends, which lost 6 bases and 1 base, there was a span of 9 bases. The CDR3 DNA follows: TGTGCCAGCAGGGGCCCAATCCAAGAGACCCAGTACTTC. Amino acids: CASRGPIQETQYF.